A selection of T cell receptor beta chains follows, all from one sample in a study of blood T cell repertoires in COVID-19. Assay used: immunoSEQ multiplex PCR; TCRdb lists only in-frame clones, some missing. The sample shows around 280,000 clones, around 91% of them seen only once. Sequenced sample: PBMCs or T cells enriched from blood (not recorded which). These receptors were taken from a woman in her late teens or twenties with acute COVID-19. The CDR3 runs from the conserved cysteine through the conserved F or W. A D gene is named only where the DNA matches it firmly. Some rows have no size entry. The others give once, few or many, or a class for an expanded clone.

v_call	d_call	clone_size	j_call	cdr3_aa	cdr3_nt
TRBV19	TRBD1	-	TRBJ2-2	CASRKTGYNTGELFF	TGTGCCAGTAGGAAGACAGGGTATAATACCGGGGAGCTGTTTTTT
TRBV28	TRBD2	-	TRBJ2-4	CASSLGGPGKNIQYF	TGTGCCAGCAGTTTGGGAGGGCCAGGCAAAAACATTCAGTACTTC
TRBV11-3	TRBD1	once	TRBJ2-7	CASSPGTGGGEQYF	TGTGCCAGCAGCCCGGGGACAGGGGGTGGCGAGCAGTACTTC
TRBV4-2	-	few	TRBJ2-1	CASSHDNPRQSGSYNEQFF	TGTGCCAGCAGCCACGATAACCCCCGTCAGTCGGGCTCCTACAATGAGCAGTTCTTC
TRBV4-1	-	-	TRBJ1-1	CASSPRPTGMNTEAFF	TGCGCCAGCAGCCCTCGCCCGACAGGCATGAACACTGAAGCTTTCTTT
TRBV5-1	-	-	TRBJ1-4	CASSRGTLATNEKLFF	TGCGCCAGCAGCCGGGGGACCCTCGCAACTAATGAAAAACTGTTTTTT
TRBV7-8	TRBD1	-	TRBJ2-3	CASSPGQADTDTQYF	TGTGCCAGCAGCCCCGGACAGGCGGACACAGATACGCAGTATTTT
TRBV3-1/TRBV3-2	-	-	TRBJ1-6	CASSQLTGNSPLHF	TGTGCCAGCAGCCAGCTGACAGGAAATTCACCCCTCCACTTT
TRBV7-3	-	-	TRBJ2-2	CASSSTGRGELFF	TGTGCCAGCAGTTCTACAGGGCGCGGGGAGCTGTTTTTT
TRBV6-1	-	-	TRBJ1-5	CASSEAPSGFNQPQHF	TGTGCCAGCAGTGAAGCGCCGTCGGGGTTCAATCAGCCCCAGCATTTT
TRBV29-1	-	-	TRBJ1-2	CSVRQDTNYGYTF	TGCAGCGTTAGACAGGACACTAACTATGGCTACACCTTC
TRBV6-2/TRBV6-3	-	-	TRBJ2-3	CASSYLASRDTQYF	TGTGCCAGCAGTTACCTCGCTAGTAGGGATACGCAGTATTTT
TRBV20-1	TRBD2	-	TRBJ2-5	CSASGRGTSGRAGETQYF	TGCAGTGCTAGTGGGAGGGGGACTAGCGGGAGGGCCGGAGAGACCCAGTACTTC
TRBV7-2	-	-	TRBJ1-5	CASSLAGGASQPQHF	TGTGCCAGCAGCTTAGCGGGAGGGGCGAGTCAGCCCCAGCATTTT
TRBV7-6	TRBD2	-	TRBJ2-7	CASSFGTSPYEQYF	TGTGCCAGCAGCTTCGGGACTAGTCCCTACGAGCAGTACTTC
TRBV18	TRBD1	-	TRBJ2-7	CASSPPSILRDRSYEQYF	TGTGCCAGCTCACCGCCGAGCATCCTACGGGACAGGTCCTACGAGCAGTACTTC
TRBV12-5	-	-	TRBJ2-3	CASGEFYTDTQYF	TGTGCTAGTGGCGAGTTCTACACAGATACGCAGTATTTT
TRBV5-1	TRBD1	-	TRBJ1-4	CASSSRQGARNEKLFF	TGCGCCAGCAGCAGTAGACAGGGGGCGCGGAATGAAAAACTGTTTTTT
TRBV27	TRBD1	once	TRBJ2-7	CASSARQGAREQYF	TGTGCCAGCAGTGCCCGACAGGGGGCTCGAGAGCAGTACTTC
TRBV6-5	-	-	TRBJ2-3	CASTQILGIADTQYF	TGTGCCAGCACGCAGATACTAGGAATCGCAGATACGCAGTATTTT
TRBV18	TRBD1	-	TRBJ2-3	CASSPQSQGSTDTQYF	TGTGCCAGCTCACCACAGTCACAGGGGAGCACAGATACGCAGTATTTT